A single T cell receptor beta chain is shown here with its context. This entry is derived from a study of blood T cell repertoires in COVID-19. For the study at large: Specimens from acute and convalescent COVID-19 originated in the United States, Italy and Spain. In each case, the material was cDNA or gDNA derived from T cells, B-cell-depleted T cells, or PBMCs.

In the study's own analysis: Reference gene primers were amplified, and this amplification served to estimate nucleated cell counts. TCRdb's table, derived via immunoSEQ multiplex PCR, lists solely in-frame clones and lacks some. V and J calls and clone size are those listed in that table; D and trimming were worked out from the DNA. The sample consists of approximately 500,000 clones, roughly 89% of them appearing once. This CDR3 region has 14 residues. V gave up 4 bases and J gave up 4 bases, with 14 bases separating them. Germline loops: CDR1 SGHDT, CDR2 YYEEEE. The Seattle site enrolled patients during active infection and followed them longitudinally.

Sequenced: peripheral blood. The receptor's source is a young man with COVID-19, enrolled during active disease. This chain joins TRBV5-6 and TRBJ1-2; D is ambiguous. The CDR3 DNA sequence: TGTGCCAGCAGCCCCCCGGCGGCTACCTATGGCTACACCTTC. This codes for CASSPPAATYGYTF.